The 5 T cell receptor beta chains in this list originate from one sample, sequenced in a study of sequential checkpoint blockade in melanoma. Specified treatment: randomized to nivolumab then ipilimumab (arm A) or the reverse (arm B). Clones were sequenced by immunoSEQ multiplex PCR, and TCRdb holds only the in-frame ones, with some missing. The repertoire consists of some 18,000 clones, with approximately 26% occurring once and the leading ten covering around 6.7%. Sequenced here: tumor tissue (inferred from file names), sampled from a patient given nivolumab and ipilimumab in sequence. These receptors originate from a human donor with melanoma.

V and J are TRBV6-8 and TRBJ2-7; D gene uncertain. Germline-derived CDR1 and CDR2 are MNHGY and SAAAGT. The CDR3 has 15 residues. The ends were cut back, 4 bases at V and 2 bases at J, with 15 bases in the middle. In nucleotides, the CDR3 is TGTGCCAGCAGTTTATCACGCGGCAAAACCTACGAGCAGTACTTC. Translating it yields CASSLSRGKTYEQYF.

There are many counts of this clone. This sequence joins TRBV2 and TRBJ1-5; 7 bases agree with TRBD1. The CDR3 has 16 residues. CDR1 and CDR2 from the germline V gene are SNHLY and FYNNEI. V shed 6 bases, J shed 4 bases, and the junction held 12 bases outside the gene matches. The CDR3 loop is CASSFRQGRGNQPQHF. The CDR3 region has the DNA TGTGCCAGCAGCTTCCGACAGGGCAGGGGTAATCAGCCCCAGCATTTT.

This clone is judged medium-sized (0.01 to 0.1%). The gene calls are TRBV11-3 and TRBJ2-2, with 11 bases identical to TRBD2. From germline, CDR1 is SGHNT and CDR2 YENEEA. V trimming: 3 bases; J trimming: 6 bases; junction bases outside the gene matches: 6. This CDR3 has 16 amino acids. DNA of the CDR3: TGTGCCAGCAGCTTTTTAGCGGGAGGGCCGGCCGGGGAGCTGTTTTTT. The encoded protein is CASSFLAGGPAGELFF.

The chain uses TRBV11-3 and TRBJ2-7, with D possibly matching TRBD1 (6 bases). The CDR3 loop spans 14 amino acids. The V end was cut by 5 bases, the J end by 4 bases, with 15 bases between. CDR1 and CDR2 from the germline V gene are SGHNT and YENEEA. CDR3 sequence reads: CASSPIGQFYEQYF. Written as DNA, the CDR3 is TGTGCCAGCAGCCCGATAGGACAGTTTTACGAGCAGTACTTC.

This clone showed up just a few times. This chain uses TRBV28 with TRBJ1-5, with 7 bases fitting TRBD1. CDR3 length: 17 amino acids. Germline V gene lookup returns CDR1 MDHEN and CDR2 SYDVKM. J lost 1 base, V lost 6 bases, and 12 bases had no gene match. DNA for the CDR3: TGTGCCAGCAGCTCAGGGGCAAGGGGGCCGAGCAATCAGCCCCAGCATTTT. As protein: CASSSGARGPSNQPQHF.